This T cell receptor (beta chain) stems from a study of T cell repertoires in cytomegalovirus infection. Looking at the study overall: Public TCR beta signatures were indicative of both CMV infection and a matching HLA type. Points from the study as a whole: The ex vivo response was dominated by HLA-C-restricted CMV-specific TCR beta clonotypes. Frequencies of public TCR beta families were cumulated, and this identified carriers of CMV plus the relevant HLA.

V gave up 8 bases and J gave up 1 base, with 12 bases separating them. CDR3 size: 14 residues. Germline V gene sequence: CDR1 SNHLY, CDR2 FYNNEI. TCRdb passed the reads through MiXCR, listing each CDR3 protein once. Of roughly 200,000 distinct CDR3 sequences listed, about 18% are singletons. Notes on this clonotype: Its matching antigen is unknown.

The gene calls are TRBV2 and TRBJ1-3, with D possibly being TRBD1 (6 bases). The material sequenced was CD8+ T cells from PBMCs. The receptor was derived from a human donor in good health (CMV status not recorded). Some clones in this sample may be carry-over from other donors' samples. CDR3 nucleotides: TGTGCCAGCTTAACAGGGCGATCTGGAAACACCATATATTTT. This gives the protein CASLTGRSGNTIYF.